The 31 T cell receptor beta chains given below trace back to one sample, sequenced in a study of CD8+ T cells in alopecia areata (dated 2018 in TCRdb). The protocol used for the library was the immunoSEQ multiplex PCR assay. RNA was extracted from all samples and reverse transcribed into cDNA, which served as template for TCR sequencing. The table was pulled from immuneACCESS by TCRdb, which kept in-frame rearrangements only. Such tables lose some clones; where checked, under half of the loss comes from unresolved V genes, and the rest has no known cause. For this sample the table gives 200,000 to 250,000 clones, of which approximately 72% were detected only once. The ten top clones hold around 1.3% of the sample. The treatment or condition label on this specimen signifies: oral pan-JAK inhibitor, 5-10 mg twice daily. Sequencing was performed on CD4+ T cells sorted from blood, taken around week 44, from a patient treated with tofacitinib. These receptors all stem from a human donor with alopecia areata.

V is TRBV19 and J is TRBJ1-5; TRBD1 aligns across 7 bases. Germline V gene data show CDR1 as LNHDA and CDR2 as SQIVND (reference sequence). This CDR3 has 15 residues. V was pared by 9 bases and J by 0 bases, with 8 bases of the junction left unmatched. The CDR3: CASRRDRNSNQPQHF. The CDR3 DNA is TGTGCCAGCCGACGGGACAGAAATAGCAATCAGCCCCAGCATTTT.

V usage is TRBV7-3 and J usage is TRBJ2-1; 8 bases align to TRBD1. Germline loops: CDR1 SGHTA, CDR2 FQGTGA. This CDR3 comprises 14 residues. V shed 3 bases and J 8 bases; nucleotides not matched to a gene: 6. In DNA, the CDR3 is TGTGCCAGCAGCTTCCAGGGGGCGCAGGATGAGCAGTTCTTC. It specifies CASSFQGAQDEQFF. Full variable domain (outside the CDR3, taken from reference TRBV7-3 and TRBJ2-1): GAGVSQTPSNKVTEKGKYVELRCDPISGHTALYWYRQSLGQGPEFLIYFQGTGAADDSGLPNDRFFAVRPEGSVSTLKIQRTERGDSAVYLCASSFQGAQDEQFFGPGTRLTVL.

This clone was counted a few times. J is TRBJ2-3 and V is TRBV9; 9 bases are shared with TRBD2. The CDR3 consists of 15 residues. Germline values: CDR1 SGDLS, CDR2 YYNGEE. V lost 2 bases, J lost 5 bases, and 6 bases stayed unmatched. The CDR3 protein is CASSVLAGPRDTQYF. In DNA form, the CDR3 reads TGTGCCAGCAGCGTCCTAGCGGGGCCTCGAGATACGCAGTATTTT.

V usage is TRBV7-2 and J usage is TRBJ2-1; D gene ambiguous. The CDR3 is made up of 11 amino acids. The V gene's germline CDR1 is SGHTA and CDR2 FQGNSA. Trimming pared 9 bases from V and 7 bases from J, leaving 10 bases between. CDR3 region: CASFSLNEQFF. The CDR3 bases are TGTGCCAGTTTCAGCCTGAATGAGCAGTTCTTC.

CDR3 in DNA: TGCGCCAGCAGCCAAGATGGACGGACCCACGAGCAGTACTTC. Encoded protein: CASSQDGRTHEQYF. The genes are TRBV4-3 and TRBJ2-7; D remains unclear. Germline V lookup: CDR1 LGHNA, CDR2 YSLEER. V was clipped by 0 bases and J by 5 bases, with 11 bases between them. This CDR3 has 14 residues.

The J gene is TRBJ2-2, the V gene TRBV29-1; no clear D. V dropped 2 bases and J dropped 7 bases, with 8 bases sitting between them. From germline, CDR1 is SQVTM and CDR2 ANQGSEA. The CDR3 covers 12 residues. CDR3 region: CSVEWGYGELFF. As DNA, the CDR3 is TGCAGCGTTGAATGGGGTTACGGGGAGCTGTTTTTT.

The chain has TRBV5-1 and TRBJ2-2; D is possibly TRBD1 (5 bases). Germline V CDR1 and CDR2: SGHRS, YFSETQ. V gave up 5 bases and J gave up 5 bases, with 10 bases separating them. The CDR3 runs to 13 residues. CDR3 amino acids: CASRSTDTGELFF. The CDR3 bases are TGCGCCAGCAGGTCGACAGATACCGGGGAGCTGTTTTTT.

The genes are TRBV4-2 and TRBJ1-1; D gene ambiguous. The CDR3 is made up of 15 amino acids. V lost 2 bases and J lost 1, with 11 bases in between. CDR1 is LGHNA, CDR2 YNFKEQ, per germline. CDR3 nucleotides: TGTGCCAGCAGCCAAACTCAAACCAGGAACACTGAAGCTTTCTTT. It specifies CASSQTQTRNTEAFF.

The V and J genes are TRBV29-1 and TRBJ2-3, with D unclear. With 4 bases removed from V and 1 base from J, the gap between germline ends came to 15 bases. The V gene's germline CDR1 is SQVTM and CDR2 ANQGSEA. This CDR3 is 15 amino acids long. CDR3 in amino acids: CSVVNGASGTDTQYF. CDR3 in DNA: TGCAGCGTTGTAAACGGCGCCAGCGGCACAGATACGCAGTATTTT.

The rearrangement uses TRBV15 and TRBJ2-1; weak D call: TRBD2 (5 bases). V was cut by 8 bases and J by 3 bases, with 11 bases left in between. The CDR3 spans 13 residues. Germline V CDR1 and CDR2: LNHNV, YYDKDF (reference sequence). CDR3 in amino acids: CATRPGGYNEQFF. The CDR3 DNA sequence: TGTGCCACCCGACCCGGAGGCTACAATGAGCAGTTCTTC.

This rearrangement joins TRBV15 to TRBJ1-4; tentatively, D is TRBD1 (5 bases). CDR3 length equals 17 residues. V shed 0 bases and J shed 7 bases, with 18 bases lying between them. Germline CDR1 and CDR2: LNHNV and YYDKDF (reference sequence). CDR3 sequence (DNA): TGTGCCACCAGCAGAGATAGGGGCCCCGGAGGTGCTGAAAAACTGTTTTTT. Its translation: CATSRDRGPGGAEKLFF.

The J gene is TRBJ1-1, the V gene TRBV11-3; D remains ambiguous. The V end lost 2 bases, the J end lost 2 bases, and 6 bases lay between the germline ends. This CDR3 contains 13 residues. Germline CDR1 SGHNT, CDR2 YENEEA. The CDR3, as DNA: TGTGCCAGCAGCTTATCGGTTAACACTGAAGCTTTCTTT. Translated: CASSLSVNTEAFF.

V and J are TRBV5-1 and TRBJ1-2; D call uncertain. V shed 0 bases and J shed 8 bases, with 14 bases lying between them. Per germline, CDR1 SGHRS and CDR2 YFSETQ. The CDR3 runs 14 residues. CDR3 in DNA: TGCGCCAGCAGCTTGGAGGCAGGACGAGCGGGCTACACCTTC. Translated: CASSLEAGRAGYTF.

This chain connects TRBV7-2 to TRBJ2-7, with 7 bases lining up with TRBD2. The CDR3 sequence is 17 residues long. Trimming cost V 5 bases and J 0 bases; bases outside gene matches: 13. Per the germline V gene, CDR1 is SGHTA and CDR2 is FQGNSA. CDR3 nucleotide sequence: TGTGCCAGCAGCCCTCAAAGCGGGGACTCGAGCTCCTACGAGCAGTACTTC. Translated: CASSPQSGDSSSYEQYF.

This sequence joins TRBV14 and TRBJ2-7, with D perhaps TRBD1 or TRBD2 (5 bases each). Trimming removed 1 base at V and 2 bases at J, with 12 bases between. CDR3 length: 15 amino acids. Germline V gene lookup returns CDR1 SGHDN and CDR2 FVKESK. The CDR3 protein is CASSQGRGPTYEQYF. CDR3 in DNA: TGTGCCAGCAGCCAAGGTAGGGGACCTACCTACGAGCAGTACTTC.

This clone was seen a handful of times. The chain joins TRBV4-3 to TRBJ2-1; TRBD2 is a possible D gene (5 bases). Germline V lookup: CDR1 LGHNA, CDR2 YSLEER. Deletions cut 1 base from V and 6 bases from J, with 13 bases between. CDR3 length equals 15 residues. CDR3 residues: CASSQGGREGNEQFF. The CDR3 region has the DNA TGCGCCAGCAGCCAAGGGGGTAGAGAGGGCAATGAGCAGTTCTTC.

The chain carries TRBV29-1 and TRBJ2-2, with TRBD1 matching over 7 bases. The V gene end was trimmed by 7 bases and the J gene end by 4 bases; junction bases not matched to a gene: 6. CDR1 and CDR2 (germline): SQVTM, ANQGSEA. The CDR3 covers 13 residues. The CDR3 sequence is CSANRGLTGELFF. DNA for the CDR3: TGCAGCGCGAACAGGGGCCTCACCGGGGAGCTGTTTTTT.

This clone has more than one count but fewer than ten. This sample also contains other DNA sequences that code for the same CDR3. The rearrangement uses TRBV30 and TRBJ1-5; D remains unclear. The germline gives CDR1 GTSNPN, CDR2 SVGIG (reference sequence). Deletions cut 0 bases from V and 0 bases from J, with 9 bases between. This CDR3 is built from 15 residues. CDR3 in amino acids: CAWSVGTYSNQPQHF. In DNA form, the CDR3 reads TGTGCCTGGAGTGTAGGAACCTATAGCAATCAGCCCCAGCATTTT.

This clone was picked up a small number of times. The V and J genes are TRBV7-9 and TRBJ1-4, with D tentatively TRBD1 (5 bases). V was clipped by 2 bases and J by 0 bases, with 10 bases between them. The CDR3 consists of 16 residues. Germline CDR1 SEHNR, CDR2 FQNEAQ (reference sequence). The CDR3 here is CASSLLSGTTNEKLFF. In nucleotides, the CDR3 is TGTGCCAGCAGCTTATTGTCAGGGACAACTAATGAAAAACTGTTTTTT.

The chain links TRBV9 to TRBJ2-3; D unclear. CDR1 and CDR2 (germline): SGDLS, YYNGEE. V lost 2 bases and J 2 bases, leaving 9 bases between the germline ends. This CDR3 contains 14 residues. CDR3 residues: CASSVSQYTDTQYF. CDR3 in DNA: TGTGCCAGCAGCGTGAGTCAGTACACAGATACGCAGTATTTT.

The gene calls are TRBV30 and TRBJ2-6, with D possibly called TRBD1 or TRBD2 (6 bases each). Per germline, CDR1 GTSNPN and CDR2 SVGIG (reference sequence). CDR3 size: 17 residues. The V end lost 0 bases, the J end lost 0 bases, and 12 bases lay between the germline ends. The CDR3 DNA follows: TGTGCCTGGAGTGTTCGGGGGCAGGTCTCTGGGGCCAACGTCCTGACTTTC. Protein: CAWSVRGQVSGANVLTF.

The CDR3 sequence: CSVAGKVSYEQYF. The CDR3, as DNA: TGCAGCGTTGCAGGGAAAGTTTCCTACGAGCAGTACTTC. The chain links TRBV29-1 to TRBJ2-7, with D maybe TRBD1 (5 bases). This CDR3 is 13 amino acids long. V gave up 4 bases and J gave up 1 base, with 11 bases separating them. Germline V gives CDR1 SQVTM, CDR2 ANQGSEA.

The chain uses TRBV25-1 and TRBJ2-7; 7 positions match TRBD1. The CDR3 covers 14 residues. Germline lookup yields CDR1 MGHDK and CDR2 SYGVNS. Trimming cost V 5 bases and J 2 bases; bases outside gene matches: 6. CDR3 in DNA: TGTGCCAGCAGTAAGGACAGGAATACCTACGAGCAGTACTTC. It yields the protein CASSKDRNTYEQYF.

CDR3 protein: CASSTMRGRDEQFF. The DNA of the CDR3 is TGTGCCAGCAGCACAATGCGGGGAAGAGATGAGCAGTTCTTC. V is TRBV7-2 and J is TRBJ2-1; TRBD2 might be the D (6 bases). CDR3 length: 14 amino acids. V was shortened by 5 bases and J by 8 bases, with 16 bases between the two germline ends. CDR1 is SGHTA, CDR2 FQGNSA, per germline.

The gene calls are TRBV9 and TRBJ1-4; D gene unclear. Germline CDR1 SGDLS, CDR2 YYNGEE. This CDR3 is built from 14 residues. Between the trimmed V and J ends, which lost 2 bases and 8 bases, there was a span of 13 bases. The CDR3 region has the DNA TGTGCCAGCAGCGTGGGAGGGAGGCACGAAAAACTGTTTTTT. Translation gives CASSVGGRHEKLFF.

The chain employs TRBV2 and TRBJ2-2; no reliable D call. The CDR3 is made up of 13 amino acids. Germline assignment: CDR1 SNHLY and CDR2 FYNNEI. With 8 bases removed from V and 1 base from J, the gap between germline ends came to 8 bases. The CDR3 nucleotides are TGTGCCAGCGACGGGCAGAACACCGGGGAGCTGTTTTTT. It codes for CASDGQNTGELFF.

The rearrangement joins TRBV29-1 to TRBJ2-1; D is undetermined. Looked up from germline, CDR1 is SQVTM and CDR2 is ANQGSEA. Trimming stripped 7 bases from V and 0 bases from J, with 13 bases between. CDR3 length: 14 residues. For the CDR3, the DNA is TGCAGCGCCGAGGAACTCCTCTCCTACAATGAGCAGTTCTTC. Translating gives CSAEELLSYNEQFF.

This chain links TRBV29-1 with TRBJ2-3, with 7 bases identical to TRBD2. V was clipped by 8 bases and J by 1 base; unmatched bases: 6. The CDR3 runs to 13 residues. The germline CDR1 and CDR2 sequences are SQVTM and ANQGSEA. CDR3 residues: CSLSGEGTDTQYF. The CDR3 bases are TGCAGCCTAAGCGGGGAAGGCACAGATACGCAGTATTTT.

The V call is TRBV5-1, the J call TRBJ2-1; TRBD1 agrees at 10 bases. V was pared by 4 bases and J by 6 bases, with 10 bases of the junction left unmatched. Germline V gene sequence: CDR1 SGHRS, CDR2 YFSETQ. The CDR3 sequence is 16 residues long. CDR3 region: CASSHDGTGVGNEQFF. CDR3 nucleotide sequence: TGCGCCAGCAGCCACGACGGGACAGGGGTAGGCAATGAGCAGTTCTTC.

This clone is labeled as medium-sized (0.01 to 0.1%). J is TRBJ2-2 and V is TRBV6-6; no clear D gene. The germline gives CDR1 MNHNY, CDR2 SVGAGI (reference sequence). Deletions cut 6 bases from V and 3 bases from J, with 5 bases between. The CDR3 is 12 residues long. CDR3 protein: CASRGYTGELFF. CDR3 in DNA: TGTGCCAGCAGGGGATACACCGGGGAGCTGTTTTTT.

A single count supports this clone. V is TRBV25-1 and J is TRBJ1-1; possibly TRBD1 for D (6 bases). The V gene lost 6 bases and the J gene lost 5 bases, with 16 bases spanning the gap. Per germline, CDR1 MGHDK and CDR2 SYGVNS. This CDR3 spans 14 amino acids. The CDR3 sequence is CASSEEGGVTEAFF. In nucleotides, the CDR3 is TGTGCCAGCAGCGAGGAGGGGGGTGTAACTGAAGCTTTCTTT.